The T cell receptor beta chain described here comes from a study of T cells in Graves' hyperthyroidism and ophthalmopathy. The CDR3 totals 13 residues. Trimming stripped 6 bases from V and 2 bases from J, with 10 bases between. The V gene's germline CDR1 is SGHAT and CDR2 FQNNGV. TCR beta CDR3 region amplification was performed from RNA transcripts. The TCR CDR3 was amplified in a first-round RT-PCR using the HTBI primer set. TCRdb passed the multiplex PCR reads through MiXCR, listing each CDR3 protein once. This sample has 450,000 to 600,000 distinct CDR3 sequences; 11% to 15% occur once, and the top ten carry roughly 14%. This clonotype appeared many times. Its antigen is as yet unknown. General observations from the study: Most clonotypes expanded in the thyroid (above 0.001) were also present in blood.

Hyperthyroidism, newly diagnosed and lasting under 2 months, affected patients aged 18 to 65. Investigators excluded patients with uncontrolled infection, other autoimmune disease, pregnancy or lactation. V usage is TRBV11-2 and J usage is TRBJ1-2; no reliable D call. The TCR was taken from a woman aged 40-49 years with Graves' hyperthyroidism. Source material: blood. CDR3 loop: CASSDGPNYGYTF. CDR3 nucleotides: TGTGCCAGCAGTGACGGCCCAAACTATGGCTACACCTTC. Full variable domain (remainder filled in from reference TRBV11-2 and TRBJ1-2): EAGVAQSPRYKIIEKRQSVAFWCNPISGHATLYWYQQILGQGPKLLIQFQNNGVVDDSQLPKDRFSAERLKGVDSTLKIQPAKLEDSAVYLCASSDGPNYGYTFGSGTRLTVV.